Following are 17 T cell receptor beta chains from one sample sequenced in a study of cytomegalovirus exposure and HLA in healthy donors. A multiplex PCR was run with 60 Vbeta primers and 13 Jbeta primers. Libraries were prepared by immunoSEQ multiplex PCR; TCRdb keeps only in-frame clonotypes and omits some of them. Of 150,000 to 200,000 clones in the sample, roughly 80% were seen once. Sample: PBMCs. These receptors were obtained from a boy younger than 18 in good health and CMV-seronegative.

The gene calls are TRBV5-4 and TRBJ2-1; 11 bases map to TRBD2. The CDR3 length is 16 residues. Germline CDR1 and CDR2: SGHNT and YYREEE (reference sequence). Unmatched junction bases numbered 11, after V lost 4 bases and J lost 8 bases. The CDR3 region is CASSHRLAGRSHEQFF. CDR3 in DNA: TGTGCCAGCAGCCACCGACTAGCGGGACGGTCTCATGAGCAGTTCTTC.

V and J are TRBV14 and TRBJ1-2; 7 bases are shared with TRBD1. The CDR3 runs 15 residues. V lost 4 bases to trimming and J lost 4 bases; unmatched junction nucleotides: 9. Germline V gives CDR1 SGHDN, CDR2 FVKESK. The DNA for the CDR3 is TGTGCCAGCAGCCTTGGGACAGCGCTCAGCTATGGCTACACCTTC. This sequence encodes CASSLGTALSYGYTF.

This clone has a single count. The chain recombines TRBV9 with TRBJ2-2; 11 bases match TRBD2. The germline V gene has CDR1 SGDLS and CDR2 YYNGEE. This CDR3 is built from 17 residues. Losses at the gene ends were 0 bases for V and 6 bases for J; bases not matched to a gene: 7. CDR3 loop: CASSVDSGGAGAGELFF. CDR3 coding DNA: TGTGCCAGCAGCGTAGATAGCGGGGGGGCGGGCGCCGGGGAGCTGTTTTTT.

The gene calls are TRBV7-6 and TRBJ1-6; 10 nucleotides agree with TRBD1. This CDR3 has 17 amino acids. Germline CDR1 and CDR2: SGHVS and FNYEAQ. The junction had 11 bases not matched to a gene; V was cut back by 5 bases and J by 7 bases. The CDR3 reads CASSQAGTGALNSPLHF. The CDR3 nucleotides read TGTGCCAGCAGCCAGGCTGGGACAGGGGCTTTAAATTCACCCCTCCACTTT.

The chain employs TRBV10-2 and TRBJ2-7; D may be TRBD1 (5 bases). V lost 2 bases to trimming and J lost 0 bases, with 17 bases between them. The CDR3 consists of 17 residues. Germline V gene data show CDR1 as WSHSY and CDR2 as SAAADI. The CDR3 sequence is CASSEPTGAASSYEQYF. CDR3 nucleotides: TGCGCCAGCAGTGAGCCTACTGGGGCAGCTAGCTCCTACGAGCAGTACTTC.

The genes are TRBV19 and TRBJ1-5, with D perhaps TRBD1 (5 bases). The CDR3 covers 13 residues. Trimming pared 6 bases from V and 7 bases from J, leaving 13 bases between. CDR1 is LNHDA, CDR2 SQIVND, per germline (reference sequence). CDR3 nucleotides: TGTGCCAGTAGGAATTACAGGACCCAGCCCCAGCATTTT. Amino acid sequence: CASRNYRTQPQHF.

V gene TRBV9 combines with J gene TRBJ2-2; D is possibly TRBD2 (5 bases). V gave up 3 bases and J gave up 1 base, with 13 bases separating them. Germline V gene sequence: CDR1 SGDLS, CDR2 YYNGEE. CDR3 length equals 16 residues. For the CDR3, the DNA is TGTGCCAGCAGCGGCCGGATCGGGAAGAACACCGGGGAGCTGTTTTTT. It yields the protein CASSGRIGKNTGELFF. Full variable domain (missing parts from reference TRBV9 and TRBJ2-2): DSGVTQTPKHLITATGQRVTLRCSPRSGDLSVYWYQQSLDQGLQFLIQYYNGEERAKGNILERFSAQQFPDLHSELNLSSLELGDSALYFCASSGRIGKNTGELFFGEGSRLTVL.

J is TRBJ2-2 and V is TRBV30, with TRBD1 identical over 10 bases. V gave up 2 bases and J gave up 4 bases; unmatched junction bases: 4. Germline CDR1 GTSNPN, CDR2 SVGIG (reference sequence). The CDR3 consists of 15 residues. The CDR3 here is CAWSLGQGSTGELFF. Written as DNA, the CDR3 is TGTGCCTGGAGTTTGGGACAGGGGAGCACCGGGGAGCTGTTTTTT.

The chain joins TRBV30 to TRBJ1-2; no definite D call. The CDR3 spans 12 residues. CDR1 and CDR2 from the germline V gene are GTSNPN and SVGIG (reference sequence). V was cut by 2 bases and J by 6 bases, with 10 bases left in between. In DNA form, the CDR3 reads TGTGCCTGGAGTCACTCGAGGAATGGCTACACCTTC. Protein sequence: CAWSHSRNGYTF.

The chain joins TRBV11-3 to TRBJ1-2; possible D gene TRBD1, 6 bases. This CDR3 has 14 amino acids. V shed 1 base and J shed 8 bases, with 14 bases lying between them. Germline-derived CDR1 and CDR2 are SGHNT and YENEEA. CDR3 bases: TGTGCCAGCAGCTTAGGTGGGACACCGGAAGGCTACACCTTC. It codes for CASSLGGTPEGYTF.

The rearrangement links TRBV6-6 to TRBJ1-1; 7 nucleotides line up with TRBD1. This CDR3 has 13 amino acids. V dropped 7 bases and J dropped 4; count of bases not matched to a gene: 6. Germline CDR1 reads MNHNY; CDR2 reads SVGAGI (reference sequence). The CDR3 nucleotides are TGTGCCAGCAACCAACAGGGGTTCACTGAAGCTTTCTTT. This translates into CASNQQGFTEAFF.

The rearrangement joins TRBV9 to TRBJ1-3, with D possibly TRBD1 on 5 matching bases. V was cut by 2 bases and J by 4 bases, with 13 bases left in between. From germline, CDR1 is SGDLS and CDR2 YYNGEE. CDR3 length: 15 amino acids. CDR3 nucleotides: TGTGCCAGCAGCGTCCACGCAGGGTCGGGAAACACCATATATTTT. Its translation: CASSVHAGSGNTIYF. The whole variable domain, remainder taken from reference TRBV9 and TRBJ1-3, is DSGVTQTPKHLITATGQRVTLRCSPRSGDLSVYWYQQSLDQGLQFLIQYYNGEERAKGNILERFSAQQFPDLHSELNLSSLELGDSALYFCASSVHAGSGNTIYFGEGSWLTVV.

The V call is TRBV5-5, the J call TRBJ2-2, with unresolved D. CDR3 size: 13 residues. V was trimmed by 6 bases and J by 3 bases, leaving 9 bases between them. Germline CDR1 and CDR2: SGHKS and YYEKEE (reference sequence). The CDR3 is CASIAEYTGELFF. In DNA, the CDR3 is TGTGCCAGCATCGCAGAATACACCGGGGAGCTGTTTTTT.

In nucleotides, the CDR3 is TGTGCCAGCTCACCGCAGGCTAACACCGGGGAGCTGTTTTTT. Its translation is CASSPQANTGELFF. The rearrangement joins TRBV18 to TRBJ2-2; D remains unclear. The V end was cut by 3 bases, the J end by 2 bases, with 7 bases between. The CDR3 loop spans 14 amino acids. Per germline, CDR1 KGHSH and CDR2 LQKENI.

As DNA, the CDR3 is TGTGCCAGTACAGGGGGCTATACGTACAATGAGCAGTTCTTC. Its protein is CASTGGYTYNEQFF. The gene calls are TRBV19 and TRBJ2-1; 8 positions agree with TRBD1. Germline assignment: CDR1 LNHDA and CDR2 SQIVND (reference sequence). Trimming cost V 7 bases and J 4 bases; bases outside gene matches: 6. The CDR3 extends over 14 amino acids.

The CDR3: CASSQSRLSTDTQYF. CDR3 DNA sequence: TGTGCCAGCAGCCAATCGCGACTTAGCACAGATACGCAGTATTTT. V gene TRBV4-2 combines with J gene TRBJ2-3; D gene unclear. The CDR3 totals 15 residues. Looked up from germline, CDR1 is LGHNA and CDR2 is YNFKEQ. The V end lost 2 bases, the J end lost 0 bases, and 9 bases lay between the germline ends.

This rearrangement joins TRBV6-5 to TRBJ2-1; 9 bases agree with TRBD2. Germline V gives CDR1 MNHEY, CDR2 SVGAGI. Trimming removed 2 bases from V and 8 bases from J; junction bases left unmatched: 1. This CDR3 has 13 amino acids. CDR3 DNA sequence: TGTGCCAGCAGTTACGTAGCGGGAGATGAGCAGTTCTTC. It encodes CASSYVAGDEQFF.